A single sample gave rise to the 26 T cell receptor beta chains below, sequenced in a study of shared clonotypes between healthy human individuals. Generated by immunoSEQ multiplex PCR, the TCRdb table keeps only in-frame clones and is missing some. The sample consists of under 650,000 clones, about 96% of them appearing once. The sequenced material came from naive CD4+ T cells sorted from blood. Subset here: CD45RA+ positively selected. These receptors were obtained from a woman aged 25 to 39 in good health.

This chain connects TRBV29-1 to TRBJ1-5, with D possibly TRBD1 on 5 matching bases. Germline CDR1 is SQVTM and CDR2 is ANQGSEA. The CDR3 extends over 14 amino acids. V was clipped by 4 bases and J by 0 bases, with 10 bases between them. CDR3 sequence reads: CSVGGGNSNQPQHF. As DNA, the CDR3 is TGCAGCGTTGGCGGGGGGAATAGCAATCAGCCCCAGCATTTT.

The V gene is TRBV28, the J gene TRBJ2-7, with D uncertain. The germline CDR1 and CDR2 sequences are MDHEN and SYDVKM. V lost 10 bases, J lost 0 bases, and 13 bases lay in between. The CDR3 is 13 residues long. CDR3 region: CATQSVDSYEQYF. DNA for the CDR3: TGTGCCACCCAGTCGGTAGACTCCTACGAGCAGTACTTC.

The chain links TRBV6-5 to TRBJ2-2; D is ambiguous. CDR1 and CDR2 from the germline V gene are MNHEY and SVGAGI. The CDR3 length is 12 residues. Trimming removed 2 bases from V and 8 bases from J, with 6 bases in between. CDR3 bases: TGTGCCAGCAGTTACCGGCAGGGGGAGCTGTTTTTT. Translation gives CASSYRQGELFF.

CDR3 sequence (DNA): TGTGCCAGACGAAAAAGCGGGGGAAGCTCCTACGAGCAGTACTTC. Its protein product is CARRKSGGSSYEQYF. The chain is built from TRBV6-1 and TRBJ2-7; 8 nucleotides line up with TRBD2. V gave up 9 bases and J gave up 0 bases; unmatched junction bases: 10. Germline CDR1 reads MNHNS; CDR2 reads SASEGT. CDR3 length: 15 residues.

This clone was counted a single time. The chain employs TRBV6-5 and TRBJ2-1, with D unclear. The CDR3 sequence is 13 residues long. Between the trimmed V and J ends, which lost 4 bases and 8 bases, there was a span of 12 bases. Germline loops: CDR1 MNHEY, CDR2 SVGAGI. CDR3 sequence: CASSSGVIDEQFF. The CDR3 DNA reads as TGTGCCAGCAGTTCCGGCGTTATAGATGAGCAGTTCTTC.

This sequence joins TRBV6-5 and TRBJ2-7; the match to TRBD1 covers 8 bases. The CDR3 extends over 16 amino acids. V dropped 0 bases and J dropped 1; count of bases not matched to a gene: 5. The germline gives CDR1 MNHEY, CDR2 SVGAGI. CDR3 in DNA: TGTGCCAGCAGTTACTCGAGGACAGGGACATCCTACGAGCAGTACTTC. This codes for CASSYSRTGTSYEQYF.

The CDR3 sequence is CASSPPGTSGSGEQYF. CDR3 nucleotide sequence: TGTGCCAGCAGCCCCCCGGGGACTAGCGGGAGTGGAGAGCAGTACTTC. This chain links TRBV9 with TRBJ2-7; the match to TRBD2 covers 14 bases. This CDR3 is 16 amino acids long. V lost 4 bases and J lost 7; bases outside the gene matches: 10. Per germline, CDR1 SGDLS and CDR2 YYNGEE.

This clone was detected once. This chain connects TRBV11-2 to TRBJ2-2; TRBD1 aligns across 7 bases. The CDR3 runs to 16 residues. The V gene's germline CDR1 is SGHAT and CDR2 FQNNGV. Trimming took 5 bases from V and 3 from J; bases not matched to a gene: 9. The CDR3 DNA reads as TGTGCCAGCAGCACCCGTAAGGGGGCCGACACCGGGGAGCTGTTTTTT. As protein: CASSTRKGADTGELFF.

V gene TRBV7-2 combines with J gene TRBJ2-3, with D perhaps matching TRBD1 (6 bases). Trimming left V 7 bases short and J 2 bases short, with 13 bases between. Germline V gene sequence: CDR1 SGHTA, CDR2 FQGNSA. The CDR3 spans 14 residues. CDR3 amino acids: CASMITGYTDTQYF. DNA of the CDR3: TGTGCCAGCATGATAACAGGGTACACAGATACGCAGTATTTT.

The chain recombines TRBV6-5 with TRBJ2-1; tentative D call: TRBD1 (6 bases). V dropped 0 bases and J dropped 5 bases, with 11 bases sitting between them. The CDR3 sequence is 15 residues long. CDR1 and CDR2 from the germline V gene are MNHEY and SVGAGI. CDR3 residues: CASSYSWKGDNEQFF. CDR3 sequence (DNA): TGTGCCAGCAGTTACTCGTGGAAGGGGGACAATGAGCAGTTCTTC.

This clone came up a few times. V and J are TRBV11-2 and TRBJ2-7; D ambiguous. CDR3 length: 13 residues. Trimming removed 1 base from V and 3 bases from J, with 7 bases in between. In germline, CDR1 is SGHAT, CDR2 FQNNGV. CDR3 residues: CASSLGLIYEQYF. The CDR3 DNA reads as TGTGCCAGCAGCTTAGGCTTGATCTACGAGCAGTACTTC. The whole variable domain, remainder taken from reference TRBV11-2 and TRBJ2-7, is EAGVAQSPRYKIIEKRQSVAFWCNPISGHATLYWYQQILGQGPKLLIQFQNNGVVDDSQLPKDRFSAERLKGVDSTLKIQPAKLEDSAVYLCASSLGLIYEQYFGPGTRLTVT.

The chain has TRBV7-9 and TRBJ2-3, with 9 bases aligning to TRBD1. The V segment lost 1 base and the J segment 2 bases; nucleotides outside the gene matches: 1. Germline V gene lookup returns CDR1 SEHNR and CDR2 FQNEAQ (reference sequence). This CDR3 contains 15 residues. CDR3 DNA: TGTGCCAGCAGCTTAGGACAGGGGGACACAGATACGCAGTATTTT. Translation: CASSLGQGDTDTQYF.

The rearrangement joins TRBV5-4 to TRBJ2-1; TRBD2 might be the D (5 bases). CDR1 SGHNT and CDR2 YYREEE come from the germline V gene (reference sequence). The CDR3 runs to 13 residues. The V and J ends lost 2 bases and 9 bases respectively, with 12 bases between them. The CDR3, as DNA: TGTGCCAGCAGCTTCATGGGAGATGGTGAGCAGTTCTTC. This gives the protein CASSFMGDGEQFF.

This CDR3 is CASSPNSARTGELFF. CDR3 nucleotide sequence: TGTGCCAGCAGCCCAAACTCTGCGAGGACCGGGGAGCTGTTTTTT. The genes are TRBV11-3 and TRBJ2-2, with no clear D. The CDR3 totals 15 residues. Germline lookup yields CDR1 SGHNT and CDR2 YENEEA. With 5 bases removed from V and 5 bases from J, the gap between germline ends came to 15 bases.

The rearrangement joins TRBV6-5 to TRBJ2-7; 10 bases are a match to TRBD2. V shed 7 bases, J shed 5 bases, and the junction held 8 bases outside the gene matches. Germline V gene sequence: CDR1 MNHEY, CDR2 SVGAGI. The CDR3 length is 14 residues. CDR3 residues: CASNPAGGRDEQYF. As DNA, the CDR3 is TGTGCCAGCAATCCAGCGGGAGGGCGGGACGAGCAGTACTTC.

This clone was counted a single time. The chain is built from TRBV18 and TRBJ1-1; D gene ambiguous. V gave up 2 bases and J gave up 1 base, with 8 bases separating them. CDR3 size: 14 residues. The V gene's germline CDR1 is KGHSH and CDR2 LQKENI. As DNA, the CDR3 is TGTGCCAGCTCACCAAGGCAGGAGAACACTGAAGCTTTCTTT. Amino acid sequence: CASSPRQENTEAFF.

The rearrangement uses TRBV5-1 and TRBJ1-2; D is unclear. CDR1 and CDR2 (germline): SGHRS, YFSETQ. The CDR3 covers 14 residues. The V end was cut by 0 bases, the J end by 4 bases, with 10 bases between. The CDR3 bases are TGCGCCAGCAGCTTGGGTGGGAGTACCTATGGCTACACCTTC. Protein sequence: CASSLGGSTYGYTF.

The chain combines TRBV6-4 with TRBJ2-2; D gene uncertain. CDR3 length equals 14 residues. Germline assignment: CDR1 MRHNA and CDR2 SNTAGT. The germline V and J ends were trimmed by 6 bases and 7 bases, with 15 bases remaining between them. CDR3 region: CASRPLPLGGELFF. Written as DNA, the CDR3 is TGTGCCAGCAGACCCCTACCTTTGGGCGGGGAGCTGTTTTTT.

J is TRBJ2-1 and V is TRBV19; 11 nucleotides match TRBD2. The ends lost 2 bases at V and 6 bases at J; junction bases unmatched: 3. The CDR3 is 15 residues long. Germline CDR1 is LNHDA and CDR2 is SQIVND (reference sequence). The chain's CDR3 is CASSISTSGGNEQFF. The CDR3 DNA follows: TGTGCCAGTAGTATAAGTACTAGCGGGGGCAATGAGCAGTTCTTC. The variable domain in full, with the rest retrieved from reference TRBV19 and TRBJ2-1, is DGGITQSPKYLFRKEGQNVTLSCEQNLNHDAMYWYRQDPGQGLRLIYYSQIVNDFQKGDIAEGYSVSREKKESFPLTVTSAQKNPTAFYLCASSISTSGGNEQFFGPGTRLTVL.

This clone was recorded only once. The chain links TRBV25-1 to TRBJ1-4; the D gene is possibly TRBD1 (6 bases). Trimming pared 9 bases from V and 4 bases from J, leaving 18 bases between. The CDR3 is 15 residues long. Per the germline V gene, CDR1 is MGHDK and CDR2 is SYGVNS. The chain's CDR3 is CASADTGQFNEKLFF. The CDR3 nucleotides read TGTGCCAGTGCTGACACAGGGCAATTTAATGAAAAACTGTTTTTT. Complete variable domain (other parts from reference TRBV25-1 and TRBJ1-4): EADIYQTPRYLVIGTGKKITLECSQTMGHDKMYWYQQDPGMELHLIHYSYGVNSTEKGDLSSESTVSRIRTEHFPLTLESARPSHTSQYLCASADTGQFNEKLFFGSGTQLSVL.

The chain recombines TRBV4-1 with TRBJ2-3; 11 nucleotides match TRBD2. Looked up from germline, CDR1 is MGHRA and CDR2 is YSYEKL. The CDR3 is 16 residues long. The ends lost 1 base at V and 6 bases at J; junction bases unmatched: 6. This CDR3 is CASSQALLAGADTQYF. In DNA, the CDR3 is TGCGCCAGCAGCCAAGCGTTACTAGCGGGAGCTGATACGCAGTATTTT.

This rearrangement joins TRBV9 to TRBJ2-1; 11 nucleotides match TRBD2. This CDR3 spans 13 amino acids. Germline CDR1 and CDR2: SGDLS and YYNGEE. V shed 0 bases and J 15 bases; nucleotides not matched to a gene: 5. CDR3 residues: CASSVVAGGPGFF. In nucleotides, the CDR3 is TGTGCCAGCAGCGTAGTAGCGGGAGGGCCAGGGTTCTTC.

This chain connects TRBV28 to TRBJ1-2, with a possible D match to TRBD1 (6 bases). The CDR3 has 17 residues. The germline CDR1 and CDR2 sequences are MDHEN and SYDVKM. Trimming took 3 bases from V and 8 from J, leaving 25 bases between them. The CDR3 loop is CASSLGHGSLTVRGYTF. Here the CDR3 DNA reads TGTGCCAGCAGTTTGGGACATGGCAGTCTGACCGTTAGAGGCTACACCTTC.

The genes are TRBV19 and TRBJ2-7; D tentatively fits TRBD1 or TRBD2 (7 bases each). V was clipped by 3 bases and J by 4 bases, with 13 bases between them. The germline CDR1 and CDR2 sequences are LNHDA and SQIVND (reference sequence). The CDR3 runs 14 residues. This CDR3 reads CASSIQGGAYEQYF. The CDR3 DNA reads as TGTGCCAGTAGTATCCAGGGGGGGGCTTACGAGCAGTACTTC.

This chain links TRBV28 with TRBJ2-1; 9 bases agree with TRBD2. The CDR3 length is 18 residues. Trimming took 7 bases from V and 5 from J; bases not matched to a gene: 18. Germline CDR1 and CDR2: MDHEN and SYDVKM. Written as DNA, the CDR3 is TGTGCCAGCAAGTCTAGCGGGATCTCTCGCTTTAAGGACAATGAGCAGTTCTTC. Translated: CASKSSGISRFKDNEQFF.

The CDR3 protein is CASALAETKQYF. CDR3 DNA sequence: TGTGCCAGCGCTCTAGCGGAAACCAAGCAGTACTTC. The J gene is TRBJ2-7, the V gene TRBV6-1, with 7 bases identical to TRBD2. The germline gives CDR1 MNHNS, CDR2 SASEGT. Germline trimming cut 8 bases from V and 8 bases from J; bases unmatched to any gene: 9. The CDR3 is 12 amino acids.